The rows below give T cell receptor beta chains drawn from one sample of a study of cytomegalovirus exposure and HLA in healthy donors. Here immunoSEQ multiplex PCR was the method, and the copy in TCRdb shows in-frame clones only, minus some. Here the sample spans roughly 110,000 clones, about 80% being singletons. The sequenced material came from PBMCs. The receptors shown here come from a woman between 40 and 55 years old in good health and CMV-seropositive. Each CDR3 is given with its conserved first and last residue. A D gene is named only where the DNA matches it firmly. Some rows have no size entry. The others give once, few or many, or a class for an expanded clone.

V gene	clone size	D gene	J gene	CDR3 DNA	CDR3 protein
TRBV9	.	TRBD2	TRBJ2-2	TGTGCCAGCAGCGTAGTCGGGGGGAACGGGGAGCTGTTTTTT	CASSVVGGNGELFF
TRBV21-1	.	.	TRBJ1-2	TGTGCCAGCAGCAAAGCCTTGAGACAGGGGCCGGCTAACTATGGCTACACCTTC	CASSKALRQGPANYGYTF
TRBV4-1	.	TRBD1	TRBJ1-1	TGCGCCAGCAGCCGGTTGGACAGGGAAGGCACTGAAGCTTTCTTT	CASSRLDREGTEAFF
TRBV6-1	.	.	TRBJ2-7	TGTGCCAGCAGTGGGGGCTCCCCTCAAAGTAGCCAGTACTTC	CASSGGSPQSSQYF
TRBV5-1	few	TRBD2	TRBJ2-2	TGCGCCAGCAGCAGCCTAGCGGGGCCCCTTCGGACCGGGGAGCTGTTTTTT	CASSSLAGPLRTGELFF
TRBV4-1	.	TRBD2	TRBJ2-5	TGCGCCAGCAGCCAAGGGACAGGGACTAGCGGGGGGTTGAGAGAGACCCAGTACTTC	CASSQGTGTSGGLRETQYF
TRBV2	.	.	TRBJ1-1	TGTGCCAGCAGTGAAAGGACGGGGAGCACTGAAGCTTTCTTT	CASSERTGSTEAFF
TRBV28	.	.	TRBJ2-7	TGTGCCAGCAGTTTTGCATTGAGTAACTCCTACGAGCAGTACTTC	CASSFALSNSYEQYF
TRBV5-1	.	TRBD1	TRBJ2-7	TGCGCCAGCAGCTTGACAGGAACAGGGGGCGGCGACTACGAGCAGTACTTC	CASSLTGTGGGDYEQYF
TRBV29-1	.	.	TRBJ2-7	TGCAGCGTGGAGCCCGACAGCGTCGGTAACGAGCAGTACTTC	CSVEPDSVGNEQYF
TRBV6-6	few	.	TRBJ1-1	TGTGCCAGCTTGCCCGGGGACATGAGCAACACTGAAGCTTTCTTT	CASLPGDMSNTEAFF
TRBV2	.	TRBD1	TRBJ1-5	TGTGCCAGCAGTCTTGGACAGGGGAATCAGCCCCAGCATTTT	CASSLGQGNQPQHF
TRBV15	few	.	TRBJ1-2	TGTGCCACCAGCAGAGATGGAGCTTATGGCTACACCTTC	CATSRDGAYGYTF
TRBV6-5	.	.	TRBJ2-5	TGTGCCAGCAGTCCCAGAAGGGGTAGGGCAGAGACCCAGTACTTC	CASSPRRGRAETQYF
TRBV30	once	TRBD2	TRBJ2-3	TGTGCCTGGACCCGGGGGGGTGTAATTAACACAGATACGCAGTATTTT	CAWTRGGVINTDTQYF
TRBV6-1	.	TRBD2	TRBJ2-3	TGTGCCAGCAGTGAGCTGAGCGGGGGGGCCACAGATACGCAGTATTTT	CASSELSGGATDTQYF
TRBV7-8	.	.	TRBJ2-6	TGTGCCAGCAGCTCAGCCATGACAGGTCTTGGCTCTGGGGCCAACGTCCTGACTTTC	CASSSAMTGLGSGANVLTF
TRBV5-1	.	TRBD1	TRBJ1-6	TGCGCCAGCAGCCTTCCGGGACAGAATTCACCCCTCCACTTT	CASSLPGQNSPLHF
TRBV11-2	.	.	TRBJ2-1	TGTGCCAGCAGCCCGCTAGCCAGCTCCTACAATGAGCAGTTCTTC	CASSPLASSYNEQFF
TRBV6-6	.	TRBD2	TRBJ2-2	TGTGCCAGCAGAGAGCGGGGTCGCCCCACCGGGGAGCTGTTTTTT	CASRERGRPTGELFF
TRBV18	.	TRBD1	TRBJ1-1	TGTGCCAGCTCAGTCACCCTGGCAGGGGGCGAGACTGAAGCTTTCTTT	CASSVTLAGGETEAFF
TRBV2	once	.	TRBJ2-6	TGTGCCAGCCGGGGATCTGGGGCCAACGTCCTGACTTTC	CASRGSGANVLTF
TRBV2	.	.	TRBJ2-7	TGTGCCAGCAGTGAACAAGGGAGCTTCTCCTACGAGCAGTACTTC	CASSEQGSFSYEQYF
TRBV6-1	.	TRBD1	TRBJ1-1	TGTGCCAGCAGGAGACAGGGGGCTGAAGCTTTCTTT	CASRRQGAEAFF
TRBV6-5	few	TRBD2	TRBJ2-7	TGTGCCAGCAGGCGGGGGGGGTTAGGGGCCTACGAGCAGTACTTC	CASRRGGLGAYEQYF
TRBV5-1	.	TRBD2	TRBJ2-5	TGCGCCAGCAGCCCCAGGGAGGGGGAGACCCAGTACTTC	CASSPREGETQYF
TRBV6-1	.	.	TRBJ1-6	TGTGCCAGCAGTGGACAGGTTAGGACATCCTCCCCCCTCCACTTT	CASSGQVRTSSPLHF
TRBV15	.	.	TRBJ2-1	TGTGCCACCAGCAGAGGGCAGGGCCCCTACAATGAGCAGTTCTTC	CATSRGQGPYNEQFF
TRBV7-3	.	TRBD2	TRBJ2-3	TGTGCCAGCAGCTCAGGACTAGCGGCAGATACGCAGTATTTT	CASSSGLAADTQYF
TRBV6-5	.	.	TRBJ2-2	TGTGCCAGCAGTTACCGGCTAGCGAACGGGGAGCTGTTTTTT	CASSYRLANGELFF
TRBV9	.	.	TRBJ1-1	TGTGCCAGCAGCGTAGGGCCCATGAACACTGAAGCTTTCTTT	CASSVGPMNTEAFF
TRBV19	.	.	TRBJ1-2	TGTGCCAGTAGTCTCGGGAGGGCTCGCACCTTC	CASSLGRARTF
TRBV4-1	.	TRBD1	TRBJ2-5	TGCGCCAGCAGCCAACTGGACAGGGGCCAAGAGACCCAGTACTTC	CASSQLDRGQETQYF
TRBV5-1	.	.	TRBJ1-2	TGCGCCAGCAGCCTCCCACAGGGACCGGAAGGCTACACCTTC	CASSLPQGPEGYTF
TRBV30	.	.	TRBJ1-6	TGTGCCTGGAGTGTACAGAATAATTCACCCCTCCACTTT	CAWSVQNNSPLHF